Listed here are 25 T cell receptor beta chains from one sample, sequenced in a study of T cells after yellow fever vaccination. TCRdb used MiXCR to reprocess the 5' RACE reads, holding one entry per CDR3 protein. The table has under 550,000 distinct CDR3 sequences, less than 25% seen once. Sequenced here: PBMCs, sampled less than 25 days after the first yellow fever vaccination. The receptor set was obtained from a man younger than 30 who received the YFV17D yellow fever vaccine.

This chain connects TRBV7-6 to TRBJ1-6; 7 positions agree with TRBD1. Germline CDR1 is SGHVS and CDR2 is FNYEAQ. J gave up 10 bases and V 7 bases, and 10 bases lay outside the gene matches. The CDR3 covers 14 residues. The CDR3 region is CASTYGQGGSPLHF. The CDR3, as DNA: TGTGCCAGCACCTACGGGCAGGGGGGCTCACCCCTCCACTTT.

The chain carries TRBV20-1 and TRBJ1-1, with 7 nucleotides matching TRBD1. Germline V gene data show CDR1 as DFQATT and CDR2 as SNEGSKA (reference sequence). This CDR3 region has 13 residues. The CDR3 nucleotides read TGCAGAGCCCCGAAGGGGGCGGGTTTAGAAGCTTTCTTT. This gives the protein CRAPKGAGLEAFF.

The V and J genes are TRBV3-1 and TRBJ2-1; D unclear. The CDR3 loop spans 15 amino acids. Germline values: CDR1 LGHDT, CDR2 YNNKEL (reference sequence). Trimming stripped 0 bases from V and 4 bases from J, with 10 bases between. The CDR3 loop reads CASSQESVGYNEQFF. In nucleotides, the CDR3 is TGTGCCAGCAGCCAAGAAAGTGTAGGGTACAATGAGCAGTTCTTC.

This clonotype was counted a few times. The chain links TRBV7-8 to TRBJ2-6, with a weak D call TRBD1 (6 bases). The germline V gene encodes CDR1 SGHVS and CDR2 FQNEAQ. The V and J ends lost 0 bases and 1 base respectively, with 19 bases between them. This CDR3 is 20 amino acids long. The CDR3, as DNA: TGTGCCAGCAGCTTAGCACGCAGGGGCCCAGAGGTGTCTGGGGCCAACGTCCTGACTTTC. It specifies CASSLARRGPEVSGANVLTF. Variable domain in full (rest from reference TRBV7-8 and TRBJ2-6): GAGVSQSPRYKVAKRGQDVALRCDPISGHVSLFWYQQALGQGPEFLTYFQNEAQLDKSGLPSDRFFAERPEGSVSTLKIQRTQQEDSAVYLCASSLARRGPEVSGANVLTFGAGSRLTVL.

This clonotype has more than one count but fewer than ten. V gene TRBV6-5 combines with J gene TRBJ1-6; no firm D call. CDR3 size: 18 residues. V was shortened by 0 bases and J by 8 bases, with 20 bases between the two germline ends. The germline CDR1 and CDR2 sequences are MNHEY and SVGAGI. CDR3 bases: TGTGCCAGCAGTTACTCGAGTGTCAGGCCATCATCTTATTCACCCCTCCACTTT. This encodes CASSYSSVRPSSYSPLHF.

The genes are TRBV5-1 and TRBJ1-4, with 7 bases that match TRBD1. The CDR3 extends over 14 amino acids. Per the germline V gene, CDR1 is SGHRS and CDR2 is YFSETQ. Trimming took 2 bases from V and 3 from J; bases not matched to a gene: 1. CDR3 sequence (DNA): TGCGCCAGCAGCTTCAGGGGGGCTAATGAAAAACTGTTTTTT. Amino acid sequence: CASSFRGANEKLFF.

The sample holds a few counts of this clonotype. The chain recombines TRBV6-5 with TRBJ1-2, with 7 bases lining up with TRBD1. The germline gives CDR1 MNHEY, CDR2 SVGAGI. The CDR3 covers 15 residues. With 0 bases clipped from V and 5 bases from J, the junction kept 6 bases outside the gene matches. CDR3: CASSYSVGGAYGYTF. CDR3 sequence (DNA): TGTGCCAGCAGTTACTCAGTAGGGGGCGCGTATGGCTACACCTTC.

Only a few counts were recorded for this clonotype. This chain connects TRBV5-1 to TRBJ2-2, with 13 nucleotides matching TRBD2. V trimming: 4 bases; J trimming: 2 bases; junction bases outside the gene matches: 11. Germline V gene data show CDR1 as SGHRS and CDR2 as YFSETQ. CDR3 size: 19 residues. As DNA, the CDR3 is TGCGCCAGCAGCCCCACCAGGACTAGCGGGGGCCTTAACACCGGGGAGCTGTTTTTT. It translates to CASSPTRTSGGLNTGELFF.

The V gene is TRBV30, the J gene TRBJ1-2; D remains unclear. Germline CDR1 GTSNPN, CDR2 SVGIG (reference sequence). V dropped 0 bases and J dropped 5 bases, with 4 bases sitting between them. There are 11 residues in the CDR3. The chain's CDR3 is CAWSVRYGYTF. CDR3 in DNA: TGTGCCTGGAGTGTACGGTATGGCTACACCTTC.

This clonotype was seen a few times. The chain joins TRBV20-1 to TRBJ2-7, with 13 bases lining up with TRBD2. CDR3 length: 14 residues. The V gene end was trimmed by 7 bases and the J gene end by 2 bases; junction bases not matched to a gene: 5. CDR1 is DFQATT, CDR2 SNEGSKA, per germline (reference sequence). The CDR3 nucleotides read TGCAGTGGACTAGCGGGGGGCCTTGCCTACGAGCAGTACTTC. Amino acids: CSGLAGGLAYEQYF.

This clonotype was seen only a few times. CDR3: CASSPGGGVSYNEQFF. CDR3 bases: TGTGCCAGCAGTCCGGGTGGAGGGGTTTCCTACAATGAGCAGTTCTTC. This rearrangement joins TRBV12-3 or TRBV12-4 to TRBJ2-1; a possible D gene is TRBD2 (6 bases). The CDR3 totals 16 residues. Trimming cost V 5 bases and J 1 base, with 15 bases left between them.

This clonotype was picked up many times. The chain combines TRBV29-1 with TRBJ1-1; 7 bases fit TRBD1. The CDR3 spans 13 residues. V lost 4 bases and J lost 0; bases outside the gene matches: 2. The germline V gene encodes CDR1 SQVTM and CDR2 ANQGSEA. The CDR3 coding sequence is TGCAGCGTTGTGGGACAGATGAACACTGAAGCTTTCTTT. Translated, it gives CSVVGQMNTEAFF.

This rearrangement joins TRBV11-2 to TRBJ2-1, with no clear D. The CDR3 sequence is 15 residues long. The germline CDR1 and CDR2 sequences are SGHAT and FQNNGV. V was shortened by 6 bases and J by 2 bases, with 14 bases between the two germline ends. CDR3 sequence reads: CASSLLDFPYNEQFF. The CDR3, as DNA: TGTGCCAGCAGTCTCCTCGACTTTCCCTACAATGAGCAGTTCTTC.

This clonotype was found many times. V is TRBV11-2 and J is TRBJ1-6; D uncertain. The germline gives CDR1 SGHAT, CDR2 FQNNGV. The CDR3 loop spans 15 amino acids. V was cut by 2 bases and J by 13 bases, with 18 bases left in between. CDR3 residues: CASSLSLEGYRPLHF. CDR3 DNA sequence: TGTGCCAGCAGCTTATCGTTGGAGGGTTATCGGCCCCTCCACTTT.

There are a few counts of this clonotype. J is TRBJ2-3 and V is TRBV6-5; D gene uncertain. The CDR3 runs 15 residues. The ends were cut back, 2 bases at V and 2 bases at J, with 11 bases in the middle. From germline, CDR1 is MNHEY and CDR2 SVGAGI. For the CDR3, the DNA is TGTGCCAGCAGTTACACCCAAACCTTCACAGATACGCAGTATTTT. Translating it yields CASSYTQTFTDTQYF.

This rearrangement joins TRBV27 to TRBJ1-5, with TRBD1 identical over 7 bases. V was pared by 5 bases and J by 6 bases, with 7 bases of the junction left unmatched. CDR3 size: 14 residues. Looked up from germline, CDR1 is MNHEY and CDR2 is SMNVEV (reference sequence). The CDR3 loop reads CASSETGLGQPQHF. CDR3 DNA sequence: TGTGCCAGCAGTGAGACAGGGTTGGGTCAGCCCCAGCATTTT.

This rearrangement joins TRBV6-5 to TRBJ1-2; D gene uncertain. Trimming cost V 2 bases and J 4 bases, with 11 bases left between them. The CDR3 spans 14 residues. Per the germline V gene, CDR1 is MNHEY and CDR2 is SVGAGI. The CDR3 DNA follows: TGTGCCAGCAGTTACCGGGAGGGAATCTATGGCTACACCTTC. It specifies CASSYREGIYGYTF.

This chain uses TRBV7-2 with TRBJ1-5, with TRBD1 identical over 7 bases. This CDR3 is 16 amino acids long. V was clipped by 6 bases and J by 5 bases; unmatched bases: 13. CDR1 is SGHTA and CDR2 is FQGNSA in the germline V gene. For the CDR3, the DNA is TGTGCCAGCAGGCCCCAGCGGGGGACAGAGCATCAGCCCCAGCATTTT. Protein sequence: CASRPQRGTEHQPQHF.

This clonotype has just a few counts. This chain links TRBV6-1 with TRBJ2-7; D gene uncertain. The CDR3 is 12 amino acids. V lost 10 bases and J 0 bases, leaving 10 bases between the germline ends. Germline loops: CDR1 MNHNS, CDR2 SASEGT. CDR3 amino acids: CAITPGSYEQYV. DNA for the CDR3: TGTGCCATCACACCCGGCTCCTACGAGCAGTACGTC.

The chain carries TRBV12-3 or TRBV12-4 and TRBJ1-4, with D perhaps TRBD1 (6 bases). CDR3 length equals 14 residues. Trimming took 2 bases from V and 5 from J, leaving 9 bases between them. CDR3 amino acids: CASSLQGRNEKLFF. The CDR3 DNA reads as TGTGCCAGCAGTTTACAGGGGAGGAATGAAAAACTGTTTTTT.

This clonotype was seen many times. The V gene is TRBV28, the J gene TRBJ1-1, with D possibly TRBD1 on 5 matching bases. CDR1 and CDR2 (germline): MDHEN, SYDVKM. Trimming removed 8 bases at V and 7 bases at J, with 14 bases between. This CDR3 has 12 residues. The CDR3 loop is CASSLGGIEAFF. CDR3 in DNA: TGTGCCAGCTCCCTCGGGGGGATTGAAGCTTTCTTT.

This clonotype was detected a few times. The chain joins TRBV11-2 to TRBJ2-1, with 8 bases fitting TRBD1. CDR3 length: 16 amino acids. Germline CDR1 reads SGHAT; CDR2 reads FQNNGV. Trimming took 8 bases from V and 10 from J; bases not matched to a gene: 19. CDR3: CASRVTGTGRPWEQFF. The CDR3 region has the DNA TGTGCCAGCCGGGTTACCGGGACAGGTCGGCCATGGGAGCAGTTCTTC.

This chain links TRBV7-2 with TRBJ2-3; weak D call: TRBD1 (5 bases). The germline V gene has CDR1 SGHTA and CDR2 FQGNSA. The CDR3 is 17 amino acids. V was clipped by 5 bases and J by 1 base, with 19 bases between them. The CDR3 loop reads CASSPGLGREGTDTQYF. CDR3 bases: TGTGCCAGCAGCCCGGGTTTGGGGCGTGAGGGCACAGATACGCAGTATTTT.

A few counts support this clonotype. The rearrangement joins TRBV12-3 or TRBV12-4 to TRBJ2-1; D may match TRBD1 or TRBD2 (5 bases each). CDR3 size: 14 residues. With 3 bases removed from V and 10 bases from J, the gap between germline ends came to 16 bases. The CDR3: CASSFQLGRLEQFF. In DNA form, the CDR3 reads TGTGCCAGCAGTTTTCAATTGGGACGTCTAGAGCAGTTCTTC.

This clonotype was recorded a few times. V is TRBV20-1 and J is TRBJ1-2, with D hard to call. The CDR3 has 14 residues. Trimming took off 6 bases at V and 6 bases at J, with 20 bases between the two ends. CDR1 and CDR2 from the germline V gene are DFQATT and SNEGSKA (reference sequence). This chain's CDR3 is CSAQKSDAPHGYTF. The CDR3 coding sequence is TGCAGTGCCCAGAAGAGTGACGCTCCCCATGGCTACACCTTC.